The T cell receptor beta chain described here comes from a study of blood T cell repertoires in COVID-19. The overall study: Samples representing acute and convalescent COVID-19 were sourced from the United States, Italy and Spain. T cells, B-cell-depleted T cells, or PBMCs supplied cDNA or gDNA.

Per the original data handling: Amplifying reference gene primers gave estimates of nucleated cell counts. Repertoires were generated with immunoSEQ multiplex PCR, while TCRdb's copy carries only in-frame clones and drops some. That table is the source of V, J and clone size, and D and trimming were worked out from the DNA. The repertoire has around 97,000 clones, more than 80% of them found once; the top ten carry approximately 3.5%. This receptor was taken from a woman aged 60 to 75 with acute or convalescent COVID-19. Material for sequencing was peripheral blood.

The CDR3 region has the DNA TGCGCCAGCAGCTTTCCCCTGACAGGAATTAATAGCAATCAGCCCCAGCATTTT. It specifies CASSFPLTGINSNQPQHF. The chain combines TRBV5-1 with TRBJ1-5; D is possibly TRBD1 (6 bases). The V and J ends lost 2 bases and 0 bases respectively, with 18 bases between them. This CDR3 is 18 amino acids long. Germline CDR1 and CDR2: SGHRS and YFSETQ.